This T cell receptor (beta chain) was documented in a study of T cell responses to AZD1222 COVID-19 vaccine. The study's findings and limits: The donor group comprised mostly white British people and more females; the analysis possibly underestimated clonal diversity.

Data came from immunoSEQ multiplex PCR; TCRdb stores just in-frame clones and leaves some out. The table has 100,000 to 150,000 clones, approximately 85% seen once. The CDR3 has 16 amino acids. V was clipped by 4 bases and J by 9 bases, with 20 bases between them. CDR1 and CDR2 (germline): SGDLS, YYNGEE. Comment on this clone: The antigen is not known.

The material was peripheral blood, obtained 28 days after the second AZD1222 dose. The chain is built from TRBV9 and TRBJ1-6; D uncertain. The clonotype originates from an adult who received the AZD1222 COVID-19 vaccine. CDR3 sequence: CASSSLTASDGSPLHF. Here the CDR3 DNA reads TGTGCCAGCAGCTCCTTGACCGCAAGCGACGGTTCACCCCTCCACTTT.